This T cell receptor beta chain was identified in a study of blood T cell repertoires in COVID-19. The trim removed 1 base at V and 4 bases at J, leaving 3 bases unmatched. Germline CDR1 reads SGHTA; CDR2 reads FQGNSA. The CDR3 consists of 15 residues. As for this clone: This specimen includes other DNA sequences encoding the same CDR3.

Original analysis: Using reference gene primer amplification, nucleated cell counts were estimated. Generated by immunoSEQ multiplex PCR, the TCRdb table keeps only in-frame clones and is missing some. V, J and clone size are taken as reported in that table, and D and trimming were inferred from the DNA itself. The sample shows 350,000 to 400,000 clones, approximately 88% of them seen only once. This chain links TRBV7-2 with TRBJ2-3; 9 bases match TRBD2. Specimen: peripheral blood. This TCR derives from a woman in her twenties or thirties with COVID-19, enrolled during active disease. As DNA, the CDR3 is TGTGCCAGCAGCTTAGGCGGGGGGGCAGCAGATACGCAGTATTTT. This gives the protein CASSLGGGAADTQYF.